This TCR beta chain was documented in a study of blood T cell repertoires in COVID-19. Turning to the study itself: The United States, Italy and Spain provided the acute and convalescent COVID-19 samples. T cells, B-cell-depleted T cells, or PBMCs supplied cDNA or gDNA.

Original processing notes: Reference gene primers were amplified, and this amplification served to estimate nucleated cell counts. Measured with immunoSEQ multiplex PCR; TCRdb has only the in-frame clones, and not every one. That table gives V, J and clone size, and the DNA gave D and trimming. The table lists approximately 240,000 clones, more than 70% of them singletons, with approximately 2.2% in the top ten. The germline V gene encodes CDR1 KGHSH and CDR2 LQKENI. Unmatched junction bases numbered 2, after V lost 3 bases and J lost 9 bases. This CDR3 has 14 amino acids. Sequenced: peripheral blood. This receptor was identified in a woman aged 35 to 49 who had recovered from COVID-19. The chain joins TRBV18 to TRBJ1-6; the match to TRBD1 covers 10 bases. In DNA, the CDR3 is TGTGCCAGCTCACCGGGACAGGGGAGTTCACCCCTCCACTTT. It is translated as CASSPGQGSSPLHF.